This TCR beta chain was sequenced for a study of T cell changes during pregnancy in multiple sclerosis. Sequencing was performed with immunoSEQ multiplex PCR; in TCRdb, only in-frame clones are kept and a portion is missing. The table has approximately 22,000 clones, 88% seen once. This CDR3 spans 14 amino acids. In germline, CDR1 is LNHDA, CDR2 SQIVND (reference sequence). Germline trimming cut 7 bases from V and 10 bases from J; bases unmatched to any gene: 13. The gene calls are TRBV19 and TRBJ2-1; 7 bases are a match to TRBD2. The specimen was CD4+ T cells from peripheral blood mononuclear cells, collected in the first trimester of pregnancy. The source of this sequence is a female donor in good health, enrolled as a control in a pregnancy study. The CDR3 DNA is TGTGCCAGTACCCATGGAGCGGGACCGCGGGAGCAGTTCTTC. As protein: CASTHGAGPREQFF.